This is a list of T cell receptor beta chains from one sample in a study of molecular identifiers for immune sequencing clone quantification. MiXCR, run by TCRdb on the PCR reads, gives a single entry per CDR3 protein. The table records some 320,000 distinct CDR3 sequences, about 22% of them present only once. The sample consisted of naive CD8+ T cells from blood, with Jurkat cell RNA spiked in. The receptor set was obtained from a human donor in good health. Some libraries in this study had Jurkat cell RNA spiked in. Each CDR3 is given with its conserved first and last residue. Each record gives: CDR3 protein, CDR3 DNA, V gene, clone size, J gene, D gene. The D gene is left open where the match is weak. Not every row has a clone size; where given, it reads once, few, many or a size class.

CDR3: CSVEGSGGPYEQYF
DNA: TGCAGCGTTGAAGGGTCAGGGGGGCCCTACGAGCAGTACTTC
V: TRBV29-1
size: many
J: TRBJ2-7
D: .

CDR3: CASSVARDRGHLNHPYNEQFF
DNA: TGTGCCAGCAGCGTAGCAAGGGACAGGGGGCATCTAAACCATCCATACAATGAGCAGTTCTTC
V: TRBV9
size: .
J: TRBJ2-1
D: TRBD1

CDR3: CAWSADRGPSCEQYF
DNA: TGTGCCTGGAGCGCTGACAGGGGGCCTTCCTGCGAGCAGTACTTC
V: TRBV30
size: .
J: TRBJ2-7
D: TRBD1

CDR3: CASRSGTAYSPLHF
DNA: TGTGCCAGTAGGTCTGGGACAGCCTATTCACCCCTCCACTTT
V: TRBV19
size: many
J: TRBJ1-6
D: TRBD1

CDR3: CASSVQGIPEQYF
DNA: TGTGCCAGCAGTGTGCAGGGAATCCCTGAGCAGTACTTC
V: TRBV27
size: few
J: TRBJ2-7
D: .

CDR3: CASSYIGQKAFF
DNA: TGTGCCAGCAGTTACATCGGGCAGAAAGCTTTCTTT
V: TRBV6-5
size: many
J: TRBJ1-1
D: .

CDR3: CASTIWPRGGDTEAFF
DNA: TGTGCCAGCACCATATGGCCCAGGGGAGGGGACACTGAAGCTTTCTTT
V: TRBV12-3/TRBV12-4
size: .
J: TRBJ1-1
D: .

CDR3: CASSYSIGGLVCGYTF
DNA: TGTGCCAGCAGTTACTCGATCGGGGGTTTAGTTTGTGGCTACACCTTC
V: TRBV6-5
size: .
J: TRBJ1-2
D: .

CDR3: CASTLERDEQFF
DNA: TGTGCCAGCACCCTAGAGAGAGATGAGCAGTTCTTC
V: TRBV7-9
size: .
J: TRBJ2-1
D: .

CDR3: CASRKTGDEQYF
DNA: TGTGCCAGCAGAAAGACAGGGGACGAGCAGTACTTC
V: TRBV12-3/TRBV12-4
size: many
J: TRBJ2-7
D: TRBD1

CDR3: CASSLEGNYEQYF
DNA: TGTGCCAGCAGTTTGGAGGGGAACTACGAGCAGTACTTC
V: TRBV28
size: many
J: TRBJ2-7
D: .

CDR3: CASSQDWASEAFF
DNA: TGCGCCAGCAGCCAAGATTGGGCTTCGGAGGCTTTCTTT
V: TRBV4-1
size: many
J: TRBJ1-1
D: .

CDR3: CASSQYPTSYEQYF
DNA: TGCGCCAGCAGCCAATACCCGACTAGCTACGAGCAGTACTTC
V: TRBV4-3
size: .
J: TRBJ2-7
D: .

CDR3: CASSIGQDGQYF
DNA: TGTGCCAGTAGTATCGGACAGGATGGACAGTACTTC
V: TRBV19
size: few
J: TRBJ2-7
D: TRBD1

CDR3: CASSLRDRGGNQPQHF
DNA: TGTGCCAGCAGCTTAAGGGACAGGGGAGGTAATCAGCCCCAGCATTTT
V: TRBV7-3
size: few
J: TRBJ1-5
D: TRBD1

CDR3: CASSSSGYNEQFF
DNA: TGTGCCAGCAGCTCTAGCGGATACAATGAGCAGTTCTTC
V: TRBV19
size: many
J: TRBJ2-1
D: TRBD2

CDR3: CASKGAGEATNEKLFF
DNA: TGTGCCAGTAAAGGGGCAGGGGAAGCAACTAATGAAAAACTGTTTTTT
V: TRBV19
size: .
J: TRBJ1-4
D: .

CDR3: CASSYRDNPQETQYF
DNA: TGCGCCAGCAGCTATAGGGACAATCCGCAAGAGACCCAGTACTTC
V: TRBV4-1
size: many
J: TRBJ2-5
D: .

CDR3: CSVVTGGFYEQYF
DNA: TGCAGCGTTGTGACAGGGGGCTTTTACGAGCAGTACTTC
V: TRBV29-1
size: .
J: TRBJ2-7
D: TRBD1

CDR3: CASNVRAAYEQYF
DNA: TGTGCCAGCAACGTGAGGGCAGCATACGAGCAGTACTTC
V: TRBV25-1
size: many
J: TRBJ2-7
D: .

CDR3: CASSLAGTLKLNTEAFF
DNA: TGTGCCAGCAGCCTGGCTGGGACCCTTAAGTTGAACACTGAAGCTTTCTTT
V: TRBV3-1
size: .
J: TRBJ1-1
D: .

CDR3: CATSRPPGTGPTAFF
DNA: TGTGCCACCAGCAGACCACCCGGGACAGGGCCGACAGCTTTCTTT
V: TRBV15
size: many
J: TRBJ1-1
D: TRBD1

CDR3: CASSDPGSTGANVLTF
DNA: TGTGCCAGCAGTGACCCCGGGAGTACTGGGGCCAACGTCCTGACTTTC
V: TRBV25-1
size: .
J: TRBJ2-6
D: .

CDR3: CASSYSTLIATNEKLFF
DNA: TGTGCCAGCAGTTACTCGACCCTCATAGCAACTAATGAAAAACTGTTTTTT
V: TRBV6-5
size: many
J: TRBJ1-4
D: .

CDR3: CASSLEDYYNEQFF
DNA: TGTGCCAGCAGCTTAGAGGACTACTACAATGAGCAGTTCTTC
V: TRBV11-2
size: many
J: TRBJ2-1
D: .

CDR3: CAWSGWGAEGQPQHF
DNA: TGTGCCTGGAGTGGGTGGGGGGCGGAAGGTCAGCCCCAGCATTTT
V: TRBV30
size: many
J: TRBJ1-5
D: .

CDR3: CASTGPAGTDVYEQYF
DNA: TGTGCCAGCACCGGCCCCGCCGGGACGGATGTCTACGAGCAGTACTTC
V: TRBV2
size: .
J: TRBJ2-7
D: .

CDR3: CASKRVSKAGELFF
DNA: TGTGCCAGCAAAAGGGTGTCAAAGGCCGGGGAGCTGTTTTTT
V: TRBV27
size: .
J: TRBJ2-2
D: .

CDR3: CASSLSTGGTEAFF
DNA: TGTGCCAGCAGCTTATCGACAGGGGGCACTGAAGCTTTCTTT
V: TRBV11-2
size: .
J: TRBJ1-1
D: TRBD1

CDR3: CASSPTRSGWNTGELFF
DNA: TGTGCCAGCAGCCCCACCCGTAGCGGGTGGAACACCGGGGAGCTGTTTTTT
V: TRBV7-3
size: many
J: TRBJ2-2
D: TRBD2

CDR3: CASSTDLSYEQYF
DNA: TGCGCCAGCAGCACGGATCTGAGCTACGAGCAGTACTTC
V: TRBV5-1
size: many
J: TRBJ2-7
D: .

CDR3: CASGSGRRDTQYF
DNA: TGTGCCAGCGGGAGCGGGAGGAGGGATACGCAGTATTTT
V: TRBV27
size: .
J: TRBJ2-3
D: TRBD2

CDR3: CASSSRTSGSTDTQYF
DNA: TGTGCCAGCAGTTCCCGGACTAGCGGGAGCACAGATACGCAGTATTTT
V: TRBV28
size: many
J: TRBJ2-3
D: TRBD2

CDR3: CASSQGDPSYEQYF
DNA: TGTGCCAGCAGCCAAGGGGACCCTTCCTACGAGCAGTACTTC
V: TRBV5-6
size: many
J: TRBJ2-7
D: .

CDR3: CASSLSPGPTEQYF
DNA: TGCGCCAGCAGCTTGTCGCCAGGTCCTACGGAGCAGTACTTC
V: TRBV5-1
size: many
J: TRBJ2-7
D: .

CDR3: CASSLGLAGLEYEQYF
DNA: TGTGCCAGCAGCCTGGGACTAGCGGGTTTGGAGTACGAGCAGTACTTC
V: TRBV9
size: many
J: TRBJ2-7
D: TRBD2

CDR3: CASRPLLAAQETQYF
DNA: TGTGCCAGCAGACCCCTCCTAGCGGCACAAGAGACCCAGTACTTC
V: TRBV27
size: few
J: TRBJ2-5
D: TRBD2

CDR3: CASSTNNEAFF
DNA: TGTGCCAGCAGTACAAACAATGAAGCTTTCTTT
V: TRBV12-3/TRBV12-4
size: .
J: TRBJ1-1
D: .

CDR3: CASSERQGGGYTF
DNA: TGCGCCAGCAGTGAGAGACAGGGGGGAGGCTACACCTTC
V: TRBV10-2
size: many
J: TRBJ1-2
D: TRBD1

CDR3: CASSHANGGQGAWGANVLTF
DNA: TGTGCCAGCAGCCACGCAAATGGAGGACAGGGGGCGTGGGGGGCCAACGTCCTGACTTTC
V: TRBV4-2
size: .
J: TRBJ2-6
D: TRBD1

CDR3: CSVIGTGGGWGEQFF
DNA: TGCAGCGTTATTGGGACAGGAGGCGGTTGGGGTGAGCAGTTCTTC
V: TRBV29-1
size: many
J: TRBJ2-1
D: TRBD1